The 27 T cell receptor beta chains below were found in one sample sequenced in a study of OX40 agonist ivuxolimab in advanced cancers. Profiling relied on immunoSEQ multiplex PCR, and the TCRdb table lists in-frame clones only, not all of them. The sample consists of 70,000 or so clones, about four fifths of them appearing once. The starting material was CD4+ or CD8+ T cells sorted from blood, obtained in a trial of the OX40 agonist ivuxolimab. These receptors came from an adult with an advanced solid tumor such as melanoma, head and neck, liver or kidney cancer.

This rearrangement joins TRBV10-3 to TRBJ1-6, with TRBD1 matching 9 bases. Germline loops: CDR1 ENHRY, CDR2 SYGVKD. This CDR3 has 12 amino acids. The V and J ends lost 9 bases and 8 bases, in that order; junction bases with no gene match: 2. CDR3 protein: CAIRQGDSPLHF. The CDR3 DNA is TGTGCCATAAGACAGGGGGATTCACCCCTCCACTTT.

CDR3 in DNA: TGCGCCAGCAGTGACAGGGCGGGGGAAAAACTGTTTTTT. Translation: CASSDRAGEKLFF. The chain combines TRBV10-1 with TRBJ1-4; a possible D gene is TRBD1 (5 bases). Trimming shortened V by 3 bases and J by 8 bases, and 10 bases separated the two germline ends. This CDR3 spans 13 amino acids. The V gene's germline CDR1 is WNHNN and CDR2 SYGVQD (reference sequence).

The chain recombines TRBV27 with TRBJ2-1; weak D call: TRBD2 (7 bases). The CDR3 length is 15 residues. Germline V CDR1 and CDR2: MNHEY, SMNVEV (reference sequence). Trimming took off 4 bases at V and 3 bases at J, with 13 bases between the two ends. CDR3 region: CASSWGGPVYNEQFF. For the CDR3, the DNA is TGTGCCAGCAGTTGGGGGGGCCCTGTCTACAATGAGCAGTTCTTC.

The chain employs TRBV7-2 and TRBJ2-1, with TRBD2 matching over 8 bases. This CDR3 is 15 amino acids long. V lost 5 bases, J lost 9 bases, and 12 bases stayed unmatched. The germline gives CDR1 SGHTA, CDR2 FQGNSA. DNA of the CDR3: TGTGCCAGCAGCCTTGTGGAGCGGGGGTTGGGTGAGCAGTTCTTC. Translation gives CASSLVERGLGEQFF.

V gene TRBV5-1 combines with J gene TRBJ2-7; no clear D gene. Trimming cost V 3 bases and J 7 bases, with 17 bases left between them. In germline, CDR1 is SGHRS, CDR2 YFSETQ. The CDR3 spans 14 residues. The CDR3 DNA reads as TGCGCCAGCAGCTCCGAACAGACGACCCGGGAGCAGTACTTC. It specifies CASSSEQTTREQYF.

Comment on this clone: Distinct nucleotide sequences in the sample also encode this CDR3. The J gene is TRBJ2-1, the V gene TRBV5-1, with 11 bases fitting TRBD2. The length of the CDR3 is 16 residues. The germline CDR1 and CDR2 sequences are SGHRS and YFSETQ. Trimming removed 0 bases from V and 3 bases from J; junction bases left unmatched: 2. CDR3 sequence reads: CASSLELAGGYNEQFF. The CDR3 nucleotides read TGCGCCAGCAGCTTGGAGCTAGCGGGGGGCTACAATGAGCAGTTCTTC. The full variable domain, completed using reference TRBV5-1 and TRBJ2-1, is KAGVTQTPRYLIKTRGQQVTLSCSPISGHRSVSWYQQTPGQGLQFLFEYFSETQRNKGNFPGRFSGRQFSNSRSEMNVSTLELGDSALYLCASSLELAGGYNEQFFGPGTRLTVL.

The V gene is TRBV19, the J gene TRBJ2-1, with TRBD1 matching over 7 bases. CDR3 length equals 14 residues. The germline gives CDR1 LNHDA, CDR2 SQIVND (reference sequence). Germline trimming cut 6 bases from V and 5 bases from J; bases unmatched to any gene: 7. CDR3 in amino acids: CASRVPGQHNEQFF. The CDR3 bases are TGTGCCAGTAGGGTACCGGGACAGCACAATGAGCAGTTCTTC.

This sequence joins TRBV29-1 and TRBJ1-1, with no clear D. V was pared by 3 bases and J by 4 bases, with 12 bases between. CDR1 is SQVTM and CDR2 is ANQGSEA in the germline V gene. The CDR3 loop spans 13 amino acids. The CDR3 sequence: CSVEGRSGTEAFF. CDR3 DNA sequence: TGCAGCGTTGAGGGCAGATCAGGCACTGAAGCTTTCTTT.

The CDR3 sequence is CASSVRTHNEQFF. CDR3 bases: TGTGCCAGCAGCGTAAGGACTCATAATGAGCAGTTCTTC. The V gene is TRBV7-2, the J gene TRBJ2-1; possibly TRBD2 for D (5 bases). The CDR3 sequence is 13 residues long. Germline assignment: CDR1 SGHTA and CDR2 FQGNSA. The V gene lost 5 bases and the J gene lost 7 bases, with 12 bases spanning the gap. The entire variable domain, with the rest obtained from reference TRBV7-2 and TRBJ2-1, is as follows: GAGVSQSPSNKVTEKGKDVELRCDPISGHTALYWYRQSLGQGLEFLIYFQGNSAPDKSGLPSDRFSAERTGGSVSTLTIQRTQQEDSAVYLCASSVRTHNEQFFGPGTRLTVL.

The chain recombines TRBV25-1 with TRBJ2-7; D unclear. Germline CDR1 MGHDK, CDR2 SYGVNS. The CDR3 loop spans 14 amino acids. Trimming took 1 base from V and 6 from J, leaving 13 bases between them. The CDR3, as DNA: TGTGCCAGCAGTGAATCGCCGGCAGAACCCGAGCAGTACTTC. Its translation is CASSESPAEPEQYF.

The rearrangement links TRBV11-2 to TRBJ2-7; 7 positions match TRBD1. Germline CDR1 and CDR2: SGHAT and FQNNGV. J was trimmed by 6 bases and V by 5 bases; bases with no gene match: 13. The CDR3 sequence is 15 residues long. CDR3 sequence reads: CASSRVERGQREQYF. The CDR3 nucleotides read TGTGCCAGCAGCCGGGTTGAGAGGGGGCAGCGCGAGCAGTACTTC.

The chain carries TRBV29-1 and TRBJ2-7; D remains unclear. This CDR3 contains 11 residues. V lost 4 bases to trimming and J lost 2 bases, with 6 bases between them. The germline CDR1 and CDR2 sequences are SQVTM and ANQGSEA. The CDR3 is CSVGGPYEQYF. The DNA for the CDR3 is TGCAGCGTTGGTGGTCCCTACGAGCAGTACTTC.

This clone was detected only once. In nucleotides, the CDR3 is TGTGCCAGTACTAAGGTGGGAACCCTCACGGGAGGGGCCAACGTCCTGACTTTC. Amino acids: CASTKVGTLTGGANVLTF. The chain uses TRBV19 and TRBJ2-6; possible D gene TRBD2, 5 bases. This CDR3 has 18 residues. Trimming shortened V by 7 bases and J by 4 bases, and 23 bases separated the two germline ends. Germline CDR1 reads LNHDA; CDR2 reads SQIVND (reference sequence). Filled out from reference TRBV19 and TRBJ2-6, the complete variable domain reads DGGITQSPKYLFRKEGQNVTLSCEQNLNHDAMYWYRQDPGQGLRLIYYSQIVNDFQKGDIAEGYSVSREKKESFPLTVTSAQKNPTAFYLCASTKVGTLTGGANVLTFGAGSRLTVL.

This sequence joins TRBV9 and TRBJ2-3; 8 bases align to TRBD2. This CDR3 comprises 16 residues. CDR1 and CDR2 from the germline V gene are SGDLS and YYNGEE. V lost 3 bases to trimming and J lost 1 base; unmatched junction nucleotides: 7. Here the CDR3 DNA reads TGTGCCAGCAGCGGAGTACCGGGACTAGGCACAGATACGCAGTATTTT. It translates to CASSGVPGLGTDTQYF.

This clone turned up a few times. The rearrangement uses TRBV5-1 and TRBJ2-7; 7 nucleotides agree with TRBD1. Germline CDR1 is SGHRS and CDR2 is YFSETQ. J gave up 7 bases and V 3 bases, and 10 bases lay outside the gene matches. The CDR3 consists of 14 residues. The chain's CDR3 is CASSYNRDRGEQYF. CDR3 bases: TGCGCCAGCAGCTACAATCGGGACAGAGGGGAGCAGTACTTC. The whole variable domain, remainder taken from reference TRBV5-1 and TRBJ2-7, is KAGVTQTPRYLIKTRGQQVTLSCSPISGHRSVSWYQQTPGQGLQFLFEYFSETQRNKGNFPGRFSGRQFSNSRSEMNVSTLELGDSALYLCASSYNRDRGEQYFGPGTRLTVT.

V is TRBV2 and J is TRBJ2-1; tentatively, D is TRBD1 (5 bases). The V end lost 2 bases, the J end lost 9 bases, and 14 bases lay between the germline ends. The CDR3 is 14 residues long. Looked up from germline, CDR1 is SNHLY and CDR2 is FYNNEI. The CDR3 here is CASSENLKRGEQFF. CDR3 DNA: TGTGCCAGCAGTGAAAACCTAAAAAGGGGTGAGCAGTTCTTC.

V and J are TRBV6-6 and TRBJ1-6, with D possibly matching TRBD1 (6 bases). V was clipped by 7 bases and J by 14 bases, with 21 bases between them. CDR3 size: 14 residues. CDR1 and CDR2 from the germline V gene are MNHNY and SVGAGI (reference sequence). CDR3 coding DNA: TGTGCCAGCAAAAAGGACAGAGTGAATAGGGCCCTCCACTTT. Encoded protein: CASKKDRVNRALHF.

Of note for this clone: This specimen includes other DNA sequences encoding the same CDR3. V is TRBV30 and J is TRBJ1-4; D is unclear. The V gene's germline CDR1 is GTSNPN and CDR2 SVGIG (reference sequence). V lost 0 bases and J lost 5, with 1 base in between. The length of the CDR3 is 11 residues. The CDR3 nucleotides read TGTGCCTGGAGTGTGAATGAAAAACTGTTTTTT. Amino acid sequence: CAWSVNEKLFF.

The chain has TRBV18 and TRBJ2-3, with 12 bases aligning to TRBD2. Losses at the gene ends were 2 bases for V and 1 base for J; bases not matched to a gene: 4. This CDR3 contains 17 residues. Germline CDR1 KGHSH, CDR2 LQKENI. The CDR3 sequence: CASSPILAGGGTDTQYF. In DNA, the CDR3 is TGTGCCAGCTCACCAATACTAGCGGGGGGCGGCACAGATACGCAGTATTTT.

The gene calls are TRBV19 and TRBJ2-1, with D tentatively TRBD1 or TRBD2 (6 bases each). The V end lost 7 bases, the J end lost 7 bases, and 20 bases lay between the germline ends. Germline CDR1 is LNHDA and CDR2 is SQIVND (reference sequence). CDR3 length: 15 amino acids. This chain's CDR3 is CASTTGAYTGNEQFF. CDR3 nucleotides: TGTGCCAGTACCACGGGGGCCTACACGGGGAATGAGCAGTTCTTC.

V and J are TRBV7-9 and TRBJ1-1, with D possibly TRBD1 on 6 matching bases. CDR3 length: 15 amino acids. Germline V CDR1 and CDR2: SEHNR, FQNEAQ (reference sequence). The ends were cut back, 3 bases at V and 1 base at J, with 12 bases in the middle. CDR3 in DNA: TGTGCCAGCAGCTTTACAGGGTTGAGGAACACTGAAGCTTTCTTT. Its translation is CASSFTGLRNTEAFF.

This chain uses TRBV5-1 with TRBJ2-1; D ambiguous. V gave up 0 bases and J gave up 5 bases, with 6 bases separating them. Germline V lookup: CDR1 SGHRS, CDR2 YFSETQ. There are 13 residues in the CDR3. CDR3 sequence (DNA): TGCGCCAGCAGCTTGGTGGTCGACAATGAGCAGTTCTTC. Translation gives CASSLVVDNEQFF.

The V and J genes are TRBV5-1 and TRBJ2-2; D assignment may be TRBD1 or TRBD2 (5 bases each). CDR3 size: 18 residues. V dropped 3 bases and J dropped 5 bases, with 23 bases sitting between them. The germline V gene has CDR1 SGHRS and CDR2 YFSETQ. The CDR3 DNA follows: TGCGCCAGCAGCTCCCCCGGCTGGGGACGAATCTCTACCGGGGAGCTGTTTTTT. It translates to CASSSPGWGRISTGELFF.

The rearrangement joins TRBV4-2 to TRBJ1-2; D unclear. Germline V gene data show CDR1 as LGHNA and CDR2 as YNFKEQ. There are 15 residues in the CDR3. V lost 0 bases and J 0 bases, leaving 8 bases between the germline ends. Written as DNA, the CDR3 is TGTGCCAGCAGCCAAGATGGCCAGACTAACTATGGCTACACCTTC. Encoded protein: CASSQDGQTNYGYTF.

The V gene is TRBV30, the J gene TRBJ1-6; D unclear. CDR1 and CDR2 from the germline V gene are GTSNPN and SVGIG (reference sequence). The CDR3 covers 13 residues. The ends were cut back, 0 bases at V and 11 bases at J, with 11 bases in the middle. This chain's CDR3 is CAWSVDSYTPLHF. CDR3 in DNA: TGTGCCTGGAGTGTTGATTCTTACACACCCCTCCACTTT. The variable domain in full, with the rest retrieved from reference TRBV30 and TRBJ1-6, is SQTIHQWPATLVQPVGSPLSLECTVEGTSNPNLYWYRQAAGRGLQLLFYSVGIGQISSEVPQNLSASRPQDRQFILSSKKLLLSDSGFYLCAWSVDSYTPLHFGNGTRLTVT.

This clone is a singleton in its sample. The V call is TRBV10-3, the J call TRBJ1-1; the D gene is possibly TRBD1 (6 bases). CDR3 length: 17 residues. The ends were cut back, 2 bases at V and 2 bases at J, with 18 bases in the middle. In germline, CDR1 is ENHRY, CDR2 SYGVKD. DNA of the CDR3: TGTGCCATCAGTGAGGGTGGTCAGGGGACCTTTAACACTGAAGCTTTCTTT. Translating it yields CAISEGGQGTFNTEAFF.

This clone was seen a single time. The rearrangement links TRBV5-4 to TRBJ1-1, with TRBD1 matching over 8 bases. J lost 5 bases, V lost 7 bases, and 4 bases had no gene match. The CDR3 has 12 residues. Germline lookup yields CDR1 SGHNT and CDR2 YYREEE (reference sequence). The CDR3 nucleotides read TGTGCCAGCCAGGGGGCGAAAACTGAAGCTTTCTTT. Translating it yields CASQGAKTEAFF.